The entry below describes one T cell receptor (beta chain). This receptor's antigen is unknown. No qualities accompany the bases; no much larger clone lies one base away. The sample belongs to a study of identical twins (dated by TCRdb to the mid-2010s). Notes on the research overall: To test whether fetal clonotypes persist, the study used deep sequencing on TCR alpha and beta repertoires from monozygotic twins, unrelated adults of various ages, and cord blood. To rule out contamination, the twin experiments were replicated at different times with different library preparation protocols. The investigation overall reported the following: Out-of-frame TCR alpha sequences shared between twins showed an excess of low generation-probability sequences compared with coincidental sharing between unrelated individuals. Recombination models systematically underestimated out-of-frame TCR alpha sharing in monozygotic twins but agreed with sharing between unrelated individuals. Invariant T cells such as MAIT and iNKT could partly confound zero-insertion analyses, although diverse VJ usage argued against such confounding for most clonotypes. In beta out-of-frame sequences, excess twin sharing was weaker, because having fewer shared sequences lowered the signal-to-noise ratio. Fewer insertions were carried by abundant cord blood beta clonotypes, a similar but weaker trend appeared in young adult naive repertoires, and no such trend appeared in memory repertoires. Because the same donors could not be followed over many years, conclusions were based on cross-sectional statistical analysis.

Library method: 5' RACE. Sequenced using an Illumina HiSeq 2000. Template switching introduced a universal primer binding site; the final cDNA contained a unique molecular identifier, enabling accurate counting of TCR cDNA molecules. First-strand cDNA for TCR alpha and beta chains was synthesized from specific primers in the conserved constant-segment region. To control for contamination, every cDNA library was double barcoded, receiving both a SMART-Mk sample barcode and Illumina barcodes. TruSeq adapter sequences and Illumina sample barcodes were added in two successive PCR steps. Sequencing of the TCR alpha and beta cDNA libraries was done on the Illumina HiSeq platform using custom primers. On the study's bioinformatics: Unique molecular identifiers were extracted from raw reads with MiGEC, and CDR3 positions were determined with MiXCR. For each individual, recombination models were inferred using an EM algorithm with the repgenHMM and IGoR tools. The tcR package in R was used for shared clonotype analysis, with sharing normalized by the product of cloneset sizes. Out-of-frame nonproductive sequences were analyzed to study raw recombination free of thymic and clonal selection effects. TCRdb reran the public reads through fastp at Q25 and MiXCR, keeping productive beta chains. Each CDR3 protein appears once, grouped with its most common genes and DNA. The V and J calls follow TCRdb's processing rather than the paper's. Recorded for this sample are around 500,000 distinct CDR3 sequences; 13% to 15% of them occurred a single time. The ten largest clones capture 0.5% to 0.65% of the sample.

Every donor was a healthy Caucasian. Three pairs of female monozygotic twins, all aged roughly 18 to 30 years, made up the twin cohort. Positive isolation kits from Invitrogen were used to isolate the CD4+ and CD8+ T cell populations. V and J are truncated by 3 bases and 7 bases respectively, leaving an intervening sequence of 15 bases. The CDR3 numbers 15 residues from cysteine through phenylalanine. Just the 45-base CDR3 DNA is kept, in frame starting at base 1. CDR1 and CDR2, per the germline V gene, are SGHAT and FQNNGV. These records were also assigned to another study, of yellow fever vaccine responses in identical twins. The second study reports: The T cell response to vaccination in identical twins was reported by the authors to appear partly convergent and partly personalized. The study precisely tracked vaccine-responding T cell clones in identical twins.

The TCR sequence derives from a young woman in good health. This chain is built from TRBV11-2 and TRBJ2-2; the D gene is perhaps TRBD2, from 8 matching bases. Sequencing was performed on CD4+ T cells sorted from blood. The CDR3 region reads CASSFTGAGGGELFF. DNA sequence: TGTGCCAGCAGCTTTACAGGGGCGGGAGGCGGGGAGCTGTTTTTT. When the CDR3 is completed using the reference TRBV11-2 and TRBJ2-2 genes on either side, the full variable domain is EAGVAQSPRYKIIEKRQSVAFWCNPISGHATLYWYQQILGQGPKLLIQFQNNGVVDDSQLPKDRFSAERLKGVDSTLKIQPAKLEDSAVYLCASSFTGAGGGELFFGEGSRLTVL.